What follows are 10 T cell receptor beta chains derived from one specimen sequenced in a study of siplizumab effects on memory and regulatory T cells. Clones were sequenced by immunoSEQ multiplex PCR, and TCRdb holds only the in-frame ones, with some missing. The data show about 110,000 clones, approximately 90% seen once. Sequencing was done on a sample of Tregs sorted from blood. The origin of the receptors is a human donor in good health.

This clone was seen a single time. This chain uses TRBV10-3 with TRBJ2-2; D might be TRBD1 or TRBD2, each matching 5 bases. The CDR3 length is 14 residues. V was cut by 5 bases and J by 0 bases, with 7 bases left in between. Germline V gene sequence: CDR1 ENHRY, CDR2 SYGVKD. CDR3 sequence: CAISLGANTGELFF. The CDR3 bases are TGTGCCATCAGTCTGGGGGCGAACACCGGGGAGCTGTTTTTT.

The chain combines TRBV4-2 with TRBJ2-2; D is uncertain. Germline loops: CDR1 LGHNA, CDR2 YNFKEQ. The CDR3 totals 14 residues. The ends were cut back, 1 base at V and 3 bases at J, with 6 bases in the middle. The CDR3 nucleotides read TGTGCCAGCAGCCAAGCATCGGACACCGGGGAGCTGTTTTTT. It codes for CASSQASDTGELFF.

V gene TRBV27 combines with J gene TRBJ2-7, with 7 nucleotides matching TRBD1. The CDR3 covers 14 residues. Germline loops: CDR1 MNHEY, CDR2 SMNVEV (reference sequence). V was pared by 5 bases and J by 2 bases, with 6 bases of the junction left unmatched. The CDR3 DNA is TGTGCCAGCAGTCTTAAGACAGGGACCTACGAGCAGTACTTC. Translating it yields CASSLKTGTYEQYF.

The rearrangement links TRBV18 to TRBJ2-3, with no clear D. Germline CDR1 is KGHSH and CDR2 is LQKENI. Trimming removed 3 bases at V and 0 bases at J, with 13 bases between. There are 16 residues in the CDR3. In nucleotides, the CDR3 is TGTGCCAGCTCACCTATGTACCCCCTTAGCACAGATACGCAGTATTTT. Translated, it gives CASSPMYPLSTDTQYF. The full variable domain, in which reference TRBV18 and TRBJ2-3 provide the parts outside the CDR3, is NAGVMQNPRHLVRRRGQEARLRCSPMKGHSHVYWYRQLPEEGLKFMVYLQKENIIDESGMPKERFSAEFPKEGPSILRIQQVVRGDSAAYFCASSPMYPLSTDTQYFGPGTRLTVL.

The chain joins TRBV6-1 to TRBJ2-7, with 7 positions matching TRBD1. This CDR3 has 14 residues. J was trimmed by 3 bases and V by 6 bases; bases with no gene match: 8. Looked up from germline, CDR1 is MNHNS and CDR2 is SASEGT. The DNA of the CDR3 is TGTGCCAGCAGCCCGCGACAGGGTCGCTACGAGCAGTACTTC. This sequence encodes CASSPRQGRYEQYF.

V is TRBV27 and J is TRBJ2-1; TRBD2 matches 11 bases. There are 17 residues in the CDR3. The V and J ends lost 5 bases and 4 bases, in that order; junction bases with no gene match: 10. CDR1 and CDR2 from the germline V gene are MNHEY and SMNVEV (reference sequence). The CDR3 region has the DNA TGTGCCAGCAGTCGGAGAGCTAGCGGGGGGCGTTACAATGAGCAGTTCTTC. Protein product: CASSRRASGGRYNEQFF.

This clone was counted a few times. The V and J genes are TRBV6-1 and TRBJ1-1, with 12 positions matching TRBD1. Germline loops: CDR1 MNHNS, CDR2 SASEGT. This CDR3 comprises 14 residues. J gave up 4 bases and V 3 bases, and 0 bases lay outside the gene matches. CDR3 in amino acids: CASSEGQGATEAFF. The CDR3 DNA reads as TGTGCCAGCAGTGAGGGACAGGGGGCCACTGAAGCTTTCTTT.

V usage is TRBV5-1 and J usage is TRBJ2-7, with 8 bases identical to TRBD1. V was clipped by 4 bases and J by 3 bases; unmatched bases: 6. This CDR3 has 14 residues. Germline CDR1 is SGHRS and CDR2 is YFSETQ. For the CDR3, the DNA is TGCGCCAGCAGCAGGACAGGGACAAGCTACGAGCAGTACTTC. Protein product: CASSRTGTSYEQYF.

The genes are TRBV9 and TRBJ2-5; possibly TRBD1 for D (6 bases). The CDR3 runs to 14 residues. The germline V and J ends were trimmed by 3 bases and 7 bases, with 16 bases remaining between them. Germline values: CDR1 SGDLS, CDR2 YYNGEE. The chain's CDR3 is CASSAILRGGTQYF. The CDR3 DNA reads TGTGCCAGCAGCGCGATACTAAGAGGGGGGACCCAGTACTTC.

This rearrangement joins TRBV7-2 to TRBJ1-2, with D uncertain. V was clipped by 2 bases and J by 7 bases, with 17 bases between them. The germline V gene has CDR1 SGHTA and CDR2 FQGNSA. The CDR3 has 15 amino acids. The CDR3 coding sequence is TGTGCCAGCAGCTTATCTATCGGGGAAGTTACTGGCTACACCTTC. Translated, it gives CASSLSIGEVTGYTF.